The rows below give T cell receptor beta chains drawn from one sample of a study of neurological immune-mediated disorders. Each CDR3 protein is one row after TCRdb ran MiXCR on the 5' RACE reads. Here the sample spans tens of thousands of distinct CDR3 sequences, about an eighth being singletons. The source material was PBMCs. The receptors were gathered from a man in his fifties or sixties in good health. The CDR3 runs from the conserved cysteine through the conserved F or W. Fields, in order: clone size, CDR3 length, J gene, D gene, V gene, CDR3 protein, CDR3 DNA. D genes are given only for firm matches. The size field is filled for only some rows; it gives once, few, many or a size class.

>many|19|TRBJ2-1|TRBD2|TRBV7-2
CASSLAPLAGAGSYNEQFF
TGTGCCAGCAGCTTAGCACCGCTAGCGGGGGCCGGCTCCTACAATGAGCAGTTCTTC
>many|11|TRBJ2-7|NA|TRBV28
CASSFGTGQYF
TGTGCCAGCAGTTTCGGAACTGGGCAGTACTTC
>many|14|TRBJ1-1|NA|TRBV28
CASSLGLVNTEAFF
TGTGCCAGCAGTTTGGGCTTGGTGAACACTGAAGCTTTCTTT
>many|13|TRBJ1-6|TRBD1|TRBV7-2
CASSPQGVAPLHF
TGTGCCAGCAGCCCACAGGGGGTGGCACCCCTCCACTTT
>few|15|TRBJ1-5|TRBD1|TRBV6-1
CASSGETGFNQPQHF
TGTGCCAGCAGTGGGGAGACAGGGTTCAATCAGCCCCAGCATTTT
>many|14|TRBJ2-7|TRBD2|TRBV2
CASSAGTSGYEQYF
TGTGCCAGCAGTGCCGGGACTAGCGGCTACGAGCAGTACTTC
>many|15|TRBJ2-3|NA|TRBV14
CASSQDQVTLDTQYF
TGTGCCAGCAGCCAAGATCAGGTCACCCTAGATACGCAGTATTTT
>many|15|TRBJ1-6|NA|TRBV6-2/TRBV6-3
CASRQTANLNSPLHF
TGTGCCAGCAGACAGACAGCAAACCTAAATTCACCCCTCCACTTT
>many|14|TRBJ2-4|NA|TRBV5-1
CASSLGQAKNIQYF
TGCGCCAGCAGCTTGGGCCAGGCCAAAAACATTCAGTACTTC
>NA|15|TRBJ1-1|NA|TRBV27
CASSLSPNVKKEAFF
TGTGCCAGCAGTTTATCGCCGAACGTTAAAAAGGAAGCTTTCTTT
>NA|13|TRBJ2-5|TRBD2|TRBV6-1
CASSLTSKETQYF
TGTGCCAGCAGTTTGACTAGCAAAGAGACCCAGTACTTC
>many|16|TRBJ2-4|NA|TRBV27
CASSFPADLAKNIQYF
TGTGCCAGCAGTTTCCCTGCGGATCTAGCCAAAAACATTCAGTACTTC
>many|15|TRBJ1-5|NA|TRBV10-3
CAISESGGDHQPQHF
TGTGCCATCAGTGAATCGGGAGGGGACCATCAGCCCCAGCATTTT
>many|15|TRBJ2-7|TRBD2|TRBV7-6
CASSLVVAGGYEQYF
TGTGCCAGCAGCTTAGTGGTAGCGGGGGGCTACGAGCAGTACTTC
>many|14|TRBJ2-3|NA|TRBV18
CASSPYMGTDTQYF
TGTGCCAGCTCACCTTATATGGGCACAGATACGCAGTATTTT
>many|17|TRBJ2-2|TRBD2|TRBV12-3/TRBV12-4
CASSLGTSGPNTGELFF
TGTGCCAGCAGTTTAGGAACTAGCGGTCCGAACACCGGGGAGCTGTTTTTT
>many|14|TRBJ2-3|NA|TRBV20-1
CSATKGVTTDTQYF
TGCAGTGCTACCAAGGGGGTTACCACAGATACGCAGTATTTT
>many|13|TRBJ1-2|NA|TRBV24-1
CATSDRADYGYTF
TGTGCCACCAGTGATAGGGCAGATTATGGCTACACCTTC
>many|16|TRBJ2-1|NA|TRBV18
CASSALVLTSDNEQFF
TGTGCCAGCTCAGCTCTGGTCCTAACCTCGGACAATGAGCAGTTCTTC
>many|13|TRBJ1-1|NA|TRBV29-1
CSLSNRVNTEAFF
TGCAGCCTTTCCAACAGGGTGAACACTGAAGCTTTCTTT
>many|15|TRBJ2-3|NA|TRBV9
CASSSLVGSTDTQYF
TGTGCCAGCAGCTCTTTAGTGGGTAGCACAGATACGCAGTATTTT
>many|15|TRBJ2-4|NA|TRBV5-1
CASSWTALAKNIQYF
TGCGCCAGCAGCTGGACAGCACTAGCCAAAAACATTCAGTACTTC
>many|15|TRBJ1-5|NA|TRBV4-2
CASRREGSGNQPQHF
TGTGCCAGCAGGAGGGAGGGTTCGGGCAATCAGCCCCAGCATTTT
>many|15|TRBJ1-2|TRBD1|TRBV12-3/TRBV12-4
CASSPSGDRGNGYTF
TGTGCCAGCAGTCCCTCTGGGGACAGGGGAAATGGCTACACCTTC
>many|14|TRBJ2-7|TRBD2|TRBV5-1
CASSPTSGPYEQYF
TGCGCCAGCAGCCCGACTAGCGGACCCTACGAGCAGTACTTC
>many|16|TRBJ2-3|NA|TRBV5-8
CASSLEPGLSTDTQYF
TGTGCCAGCAGCTTGGAGCCCGGTTTAAGCACAGATACGCAGTATTTT
>many|13|TRBJ2-1|NA|TRBV6-5
CASSYKGFNEQFF
TGTGCCAGCAGTTACAAGGGATTCAATGAGCAGTTCTTC
>many|16|TRBJ1-4|NA|TRBV20-1
CSARDRRKGVEEKLFF
TGCAGTGCTAGAGATCGACGTAAAGGGGTGGAGGAAAAACTGTTTTTT